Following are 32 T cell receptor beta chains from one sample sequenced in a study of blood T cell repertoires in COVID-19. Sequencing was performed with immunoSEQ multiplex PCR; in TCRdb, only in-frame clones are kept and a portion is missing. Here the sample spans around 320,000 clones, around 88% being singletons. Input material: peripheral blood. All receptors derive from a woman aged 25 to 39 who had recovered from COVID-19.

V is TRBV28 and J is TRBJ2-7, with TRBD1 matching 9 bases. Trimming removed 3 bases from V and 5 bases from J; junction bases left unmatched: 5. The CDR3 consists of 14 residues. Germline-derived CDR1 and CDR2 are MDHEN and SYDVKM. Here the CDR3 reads CASSLGTGMNEQYF. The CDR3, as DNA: TGTGCCAGCAGTTTGGGGACAGGGATGAACGAGCAGTACTTC. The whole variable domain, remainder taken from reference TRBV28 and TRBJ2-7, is DVKVTQSSRYLVKRTGEKVFLECVQDMDHENMFWYRQDPGLGLRLIYFSYDVKMKEKGDIPEGYSVSREKKERFSLILESASTNQTSMYLCASSLGTGMNEQYFGPGTRLTVT.

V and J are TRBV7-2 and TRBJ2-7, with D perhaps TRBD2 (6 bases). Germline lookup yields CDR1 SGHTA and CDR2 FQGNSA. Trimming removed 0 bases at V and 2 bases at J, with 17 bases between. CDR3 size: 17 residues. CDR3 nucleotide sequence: TGTGCCAGCAGCTTAGCAGCGGTCGGGGCGGGACCCTACGAGCAGTACTTC. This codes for CASSLAAVGAGPYEQYF.

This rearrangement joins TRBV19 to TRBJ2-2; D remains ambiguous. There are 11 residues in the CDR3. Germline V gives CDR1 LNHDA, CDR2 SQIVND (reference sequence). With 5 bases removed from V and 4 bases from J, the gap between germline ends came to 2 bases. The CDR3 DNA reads TGTGCCAGTAGTCTCACCGGGGAGCTGTTTTTT. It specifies CASSLTGELFF.

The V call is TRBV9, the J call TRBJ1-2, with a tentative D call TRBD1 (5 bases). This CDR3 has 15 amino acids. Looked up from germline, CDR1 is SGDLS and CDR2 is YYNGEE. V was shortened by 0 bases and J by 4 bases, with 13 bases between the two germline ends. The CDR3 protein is CASSVVVTESYGYTF. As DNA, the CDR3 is TGTGCCAGCAGCGTAGTTGTGACAGAAAGCTATGGCTACACCTTC.

CDR3 bases: TGTGCCAGCACTGAAGGGGGCACCGAAGCTTTCTTT. Amino acid sequence: CASTEGGTEAFF. The genes are TRBV28 and TRBJ1-1; 7 nucleotides align to TRBD1. CDR3 length equals 12 residues. CDR1 is MDHEN, CDR2 SYDVKM, per germline. J gave up 8 bases and V 7 bases, and 7 bases lay outside the gene matches.

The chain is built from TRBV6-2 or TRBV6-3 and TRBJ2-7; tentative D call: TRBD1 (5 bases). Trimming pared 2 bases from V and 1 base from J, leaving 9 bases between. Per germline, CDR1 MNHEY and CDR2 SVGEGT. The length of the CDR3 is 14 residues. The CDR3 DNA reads TGTGCCAGCAGTTACACCGACAGTTCCTACGAGCAGTACTTC. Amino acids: CASSYTDSSYEQYF.

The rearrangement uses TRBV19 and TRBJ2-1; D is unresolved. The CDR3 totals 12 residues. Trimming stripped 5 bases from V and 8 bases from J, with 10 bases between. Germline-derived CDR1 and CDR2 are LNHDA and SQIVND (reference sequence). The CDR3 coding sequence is TGTGCCAGTAGTCGCAGAGGAGATGAGCAGTTCTTC. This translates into CASSRRGDEQFF.

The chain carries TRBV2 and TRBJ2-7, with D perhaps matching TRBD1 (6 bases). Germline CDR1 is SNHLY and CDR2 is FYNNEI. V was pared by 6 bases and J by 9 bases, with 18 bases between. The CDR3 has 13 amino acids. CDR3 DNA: TGTGCCAGCAGGGATACAGGGTTTGTAGGGCAGTACTTC. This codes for CASRDTGFVGQYF.

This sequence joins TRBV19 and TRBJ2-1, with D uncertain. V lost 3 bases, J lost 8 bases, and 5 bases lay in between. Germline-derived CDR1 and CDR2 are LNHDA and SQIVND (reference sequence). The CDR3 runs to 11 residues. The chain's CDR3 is CASSIQDEQFF. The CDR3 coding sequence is TGTGCCAGTAGTATTCAGGATGAGCAGTTCTTC.

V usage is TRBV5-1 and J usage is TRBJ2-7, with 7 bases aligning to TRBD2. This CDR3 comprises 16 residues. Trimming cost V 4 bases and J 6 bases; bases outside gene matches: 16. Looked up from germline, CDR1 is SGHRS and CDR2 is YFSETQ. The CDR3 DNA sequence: TGCGCCAGCAGCACCGGTCCGAGCGGGGCGGCGGGCGAGCAGTACTTC. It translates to CASSTGPSGAAGEQYF.

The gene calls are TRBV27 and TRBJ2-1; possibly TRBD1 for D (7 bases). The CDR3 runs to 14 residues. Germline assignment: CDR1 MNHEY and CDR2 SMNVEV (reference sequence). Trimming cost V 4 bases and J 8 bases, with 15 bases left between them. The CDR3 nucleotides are TGTGCCAGCAGTTCTCAGGGGGGCGTCGATGAGCAGTTCTTC. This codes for CASSSQGGVDEQFF.

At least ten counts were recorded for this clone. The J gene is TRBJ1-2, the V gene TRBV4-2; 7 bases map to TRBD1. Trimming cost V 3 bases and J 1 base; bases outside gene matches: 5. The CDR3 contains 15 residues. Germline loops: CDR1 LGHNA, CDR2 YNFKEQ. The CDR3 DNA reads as TGTGCCAGCAGCCACCCGGGACAGAGTAACTATGGCTACACCTTC. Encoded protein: CASSHPGQSNYGYTF.

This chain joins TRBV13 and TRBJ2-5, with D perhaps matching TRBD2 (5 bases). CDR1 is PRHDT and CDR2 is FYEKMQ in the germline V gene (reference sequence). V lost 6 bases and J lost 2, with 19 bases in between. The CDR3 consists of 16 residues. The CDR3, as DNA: TGTGCCAGCAGTAGGAATAGCCCGGGATCTCAAGAGACCCAGTACTTC. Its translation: CASSRNSPGSQETQYF.

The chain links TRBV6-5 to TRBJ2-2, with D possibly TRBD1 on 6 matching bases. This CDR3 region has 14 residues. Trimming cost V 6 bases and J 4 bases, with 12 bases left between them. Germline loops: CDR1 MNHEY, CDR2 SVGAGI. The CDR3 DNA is TGTGCCAGCAGGAGAGGGGGTGGCACCGGGGAGCTGTTTTTT. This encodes CASRRGGGTGELFF.

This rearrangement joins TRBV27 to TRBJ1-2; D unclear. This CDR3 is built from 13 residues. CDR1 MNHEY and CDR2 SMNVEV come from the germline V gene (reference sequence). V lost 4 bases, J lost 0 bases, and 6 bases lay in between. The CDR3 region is CASSWSANYGYTF. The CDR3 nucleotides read TGTGCCAGCAGTTGGTCAGCTAACTATGGCTACACCTTC.

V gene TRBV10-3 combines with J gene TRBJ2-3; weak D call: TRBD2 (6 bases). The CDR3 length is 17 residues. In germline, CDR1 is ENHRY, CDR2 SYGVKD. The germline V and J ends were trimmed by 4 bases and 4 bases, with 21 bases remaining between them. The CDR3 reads CAISGGIGQGGPDTQYF. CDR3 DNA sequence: TGTGCCATCAGTGGAGGTATTGGGCAGGGAGGTCCAGATACGCAGTATTTT.

CDR3 loop: CASSQTVGTNTEAFF. Written as DNA, the CDR3 is TGCGCCAGCAGCCAAACAGTGGGTACGAACACTGAAGCTTTCTTT. V usage is TRBV4-3 and J usage is TRBJ1-1; no clear D gene. Per germline, CDR1 LGHNA and CDR2 YSLEER. Trimming took 2 bases from V and 1 from J, leaving 11 bases between them. The CDR3 loop spans 15 amino acids.

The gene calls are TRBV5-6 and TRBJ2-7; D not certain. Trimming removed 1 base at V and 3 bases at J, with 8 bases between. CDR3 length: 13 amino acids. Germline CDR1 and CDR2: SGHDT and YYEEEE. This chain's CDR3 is CASSLIRYYEQYF. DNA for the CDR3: TGTGCCAGCAGCTTGATACGGTACTACGAGCAGTACTTC.

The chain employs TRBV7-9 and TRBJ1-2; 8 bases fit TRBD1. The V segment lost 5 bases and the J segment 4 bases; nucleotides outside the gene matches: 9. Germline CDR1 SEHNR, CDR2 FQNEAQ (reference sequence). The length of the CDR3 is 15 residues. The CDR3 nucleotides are TGTGCCAGCAGCCCGGGCCGGGACAGGTTCTATGGCTACACCTTC. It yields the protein CASSPGRDRFYGYTF.

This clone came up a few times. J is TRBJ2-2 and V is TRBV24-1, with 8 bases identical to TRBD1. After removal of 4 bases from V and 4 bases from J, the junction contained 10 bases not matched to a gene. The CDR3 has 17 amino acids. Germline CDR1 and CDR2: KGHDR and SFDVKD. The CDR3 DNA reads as TGTGCCACCAGTGAGCCCCGGACAGGGCTGGGCACCGGGGAGCTGTTTTTT. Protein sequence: CATSEPRTGLGTGELFF.

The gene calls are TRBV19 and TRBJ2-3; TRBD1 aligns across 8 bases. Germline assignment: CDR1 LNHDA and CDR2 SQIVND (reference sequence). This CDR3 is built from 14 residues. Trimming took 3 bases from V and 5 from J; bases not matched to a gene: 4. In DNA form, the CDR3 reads TGTGCCAGTAGTATCCAGGGGGCCGGAGATACGCAGTATTTT. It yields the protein CASSIQGAGDTQYF. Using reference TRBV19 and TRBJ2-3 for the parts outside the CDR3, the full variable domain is DGGITQSPKYLFRKEGQNVTLSCEQNLNHDAMYWYRQDPGQGLRLIYYSQIVNDFQKGDIAEGYSVSREKKESFPLTVTSAQKNPTAFYLCASSIQGAGDTQYFGPGTRLTVL.

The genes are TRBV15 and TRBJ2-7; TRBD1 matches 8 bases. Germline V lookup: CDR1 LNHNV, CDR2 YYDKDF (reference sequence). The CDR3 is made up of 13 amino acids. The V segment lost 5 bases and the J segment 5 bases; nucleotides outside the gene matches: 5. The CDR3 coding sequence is TGTGCCACCAGCTCGGACAGGGCCGACGAGCAGTACTTC. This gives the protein CATSSDRADEQYF.

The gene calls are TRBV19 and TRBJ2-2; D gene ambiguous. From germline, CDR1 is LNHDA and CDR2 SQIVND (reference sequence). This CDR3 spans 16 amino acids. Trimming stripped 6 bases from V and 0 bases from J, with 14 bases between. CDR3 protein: CASRPFVTANTGELFF. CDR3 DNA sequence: TGTGCCAGTAGACCGTTTGTGACTGCGAACACCGGGGAGCTGTTTTTT.

CDR3 region: CASSGRQGRSNYGYTF. The CDR3 coding sequence is TGCGCCAGCTCAGGACGACAGGGGAGAAGTAACTATGGCTACACCTTC. The chain joins TRBV4-1 to TRBJ1-2, with TRBD1 identical over 8 bases. V gave up 8 bases and J gave up 1 base; unmatched junction bases: 12. CDR1 and CDR2 from the germline V gene are MGHRA and YSYEKL. The CDR3 covers 16 residues.

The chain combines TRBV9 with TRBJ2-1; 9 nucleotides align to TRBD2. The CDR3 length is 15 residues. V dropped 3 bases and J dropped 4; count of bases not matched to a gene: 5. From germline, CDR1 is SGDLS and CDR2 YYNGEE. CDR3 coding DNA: TGTGCCAGCAGCGAGCGGGGGGACCTATACAATGAGCAGTTCTTC. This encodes CASSERGDLYNEQFF.

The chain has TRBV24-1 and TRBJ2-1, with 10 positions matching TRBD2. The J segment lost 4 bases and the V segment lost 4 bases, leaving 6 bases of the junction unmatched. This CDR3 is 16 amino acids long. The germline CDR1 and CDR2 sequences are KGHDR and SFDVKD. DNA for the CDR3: TGTGCCACCAGTGACGTCGAGCGGGGGGGTTACAATGAGCAGTTCTTC. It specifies CATSDVERGGYNEQFF.

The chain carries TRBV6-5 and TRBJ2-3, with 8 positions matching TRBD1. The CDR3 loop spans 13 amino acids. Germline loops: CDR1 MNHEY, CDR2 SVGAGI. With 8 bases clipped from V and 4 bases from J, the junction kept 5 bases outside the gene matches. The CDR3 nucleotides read TGTGCCAGCGGGGGACAGGTGGCAGATACGCAGTATTTT. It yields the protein CASGGQVADTQYF.

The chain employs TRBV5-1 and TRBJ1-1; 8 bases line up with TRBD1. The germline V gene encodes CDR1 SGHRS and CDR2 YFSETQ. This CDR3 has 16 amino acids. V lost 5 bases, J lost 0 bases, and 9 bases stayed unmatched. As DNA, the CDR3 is TGCGCCAGCAGGACGACAGGGGCAAGCGTGAACACTGAAGCTTTCTTT. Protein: CASRTTGASVNTEAFF.

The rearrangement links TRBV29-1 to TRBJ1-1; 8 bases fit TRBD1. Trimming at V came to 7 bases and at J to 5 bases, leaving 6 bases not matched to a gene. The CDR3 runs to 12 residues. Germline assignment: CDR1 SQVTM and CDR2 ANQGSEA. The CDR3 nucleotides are TGCAGCGCCGGACAGGGAAAAACTGAAGCTTTCTTT. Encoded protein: CSAGQGKTEAFF.

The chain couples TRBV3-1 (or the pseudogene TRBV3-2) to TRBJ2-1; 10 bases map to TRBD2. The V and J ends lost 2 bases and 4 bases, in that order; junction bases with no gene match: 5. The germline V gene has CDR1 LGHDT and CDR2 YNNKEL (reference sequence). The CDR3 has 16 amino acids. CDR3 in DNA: TGTGCCAGCAGCCAAAGCGGGAGGGGCCCTTACAATGAGCAGTTCTTC. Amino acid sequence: CASSQSGRGPYNEQFF.

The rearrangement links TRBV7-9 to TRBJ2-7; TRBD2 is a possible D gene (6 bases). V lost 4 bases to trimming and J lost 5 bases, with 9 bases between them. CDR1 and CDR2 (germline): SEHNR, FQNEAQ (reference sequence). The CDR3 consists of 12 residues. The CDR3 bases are TGTGCCAGCAGCTGGGGGGAAGACGAGCAGTACTTC. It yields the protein CASSWGEDEQYF.

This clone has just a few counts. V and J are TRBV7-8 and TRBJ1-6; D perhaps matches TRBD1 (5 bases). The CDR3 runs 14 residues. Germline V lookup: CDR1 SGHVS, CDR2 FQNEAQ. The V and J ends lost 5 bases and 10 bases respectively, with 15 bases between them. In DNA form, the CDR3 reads TGTGCCAGCAGCGAGACAGAGTGGGGCTCACCCCTCCACTTT. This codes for CASSETEWGSPLHF.